This entry describes one TCR beta chain. What it binds is unknown. CDR1 and CDR2 (germline): GTSNPN, SVGIG (reference sequence). This CDR3 has 16 amino acids. V shed 4 bases, J shed 7 bases, and the junction held 13 bases outside the gene matches. Profiling relied on immunoSEQ multiplex PCR, and the TCRdb table lists in-frame clones only, not all of them. In the table there are about 41,000 clones, approximately 91% of which are singletons. The sample originates from a study of T cells in localized non-small cell lung cancer. Findings and caveats of the study: Of the top 100 tumor clones, median around 55 were in adjacent lung, approximately 30 among its top 100. Clonality peaked in uninvolved adjacent lung rather than tumor. Heterogeneity within the tumor remains possible, as just one region underwent sequencing.

This material consisted of peripheral blood, taken before any cancer treatment. The TCR originated in an older female donor with stage I squamous cell lung carcinoma. The rearrangement joins TRBV30 to TRBJ2-1; TRBD2 matches 10 bases. This CDR3 is CAWTKRGAGGLNEQFF. The CDR3 bases are TGTGCCTGGACCAAGAGGGGAGCGGGAGGGCTAAATGAGCAGTTCTTC.